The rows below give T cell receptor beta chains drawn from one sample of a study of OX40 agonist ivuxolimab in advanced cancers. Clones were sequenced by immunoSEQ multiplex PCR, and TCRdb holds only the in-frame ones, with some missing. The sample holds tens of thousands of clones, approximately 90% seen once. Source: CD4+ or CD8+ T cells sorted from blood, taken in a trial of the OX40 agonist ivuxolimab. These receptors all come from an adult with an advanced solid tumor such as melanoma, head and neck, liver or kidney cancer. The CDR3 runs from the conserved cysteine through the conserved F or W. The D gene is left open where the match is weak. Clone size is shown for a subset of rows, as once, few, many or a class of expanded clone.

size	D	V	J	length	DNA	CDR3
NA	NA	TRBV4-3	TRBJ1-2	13	TGCGCCAGCAGCCGGAGGGGCGACTATGGCTACACCTTC	CASSRRGDYGYTF
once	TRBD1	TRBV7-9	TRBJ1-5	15	TGTGCCAGCAGCTCCACGACAGGGGCTAATCAGCCCCAGCATTTT	CASSSTTGANQPQHF
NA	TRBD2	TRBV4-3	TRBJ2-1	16	TGCGCCAGCAGCCAGATCCCAGCGGGAGGGCCTAATGAGCAGTTCTTC	CASSQIPAGGPNEQFF
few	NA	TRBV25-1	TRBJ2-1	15	TGTGCCAGCAGTGAATCGCACAGGGCTACAAATGAGCAGTTCTTC	CASSESHRATNEQFF
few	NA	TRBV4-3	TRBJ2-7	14	TGCGCCAGCAGCCAAGATCATCCCGCCTACGAGCAGTACTTC	CASSQDHPAYEQYF
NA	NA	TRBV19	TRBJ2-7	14	TGTGCCAGTAGTATCTCTGGGGTAGCCTACGAGCAGTACTTC	CASSISGVAYEQYF
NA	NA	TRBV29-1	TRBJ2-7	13	TGCAGCGTTGGAAGCGGGCTCTCCTACGAGCAGTACTTC	CSVGSGLSYEQYF
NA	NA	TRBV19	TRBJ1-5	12	TGTGCCACTAGGAACGGTAATCAGCCCCAGCATTTT	CATRNGNQPQHF
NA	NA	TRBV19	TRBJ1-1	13	TGTGCCGCAAAAGTGAGGGGGTCCACTGAAGCTTTCTTT	CAAKVRGSTEAFF
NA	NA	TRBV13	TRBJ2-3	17	TGTGCCAGCAGCTCAATGAGCAATGGGGGTAGCACAGATACGCAGTATTTT	CASSSMSNGGSTDTQYF
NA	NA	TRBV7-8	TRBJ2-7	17	TGTGCCAGCAGCTTAGCGCGTCTTGGGGAGGTGGTACGCGAGCAGTACTTC	CASSLARLGEVVREQYF
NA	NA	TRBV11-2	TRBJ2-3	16	TGTGCCAGCAGCTTTTTGTGGGGCCAGCTCACAGATACGCAGTATTTT	CASSFLWGQLTDTQYF
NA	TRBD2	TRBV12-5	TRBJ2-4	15	TGTGCTAGTGGCCTCCAAGCGGGGGGGGCAAACATTCAGTACTTC	CASGLQAGGANIQYF
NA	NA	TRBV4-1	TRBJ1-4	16	TGCGCCAGCAGCCAAGCATTACGAAGGTCTAATGAAAAACTGTTTTTT	CASSQALRRSNEKLFF
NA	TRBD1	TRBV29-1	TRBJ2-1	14	TGCGGAGTCCCAGGGGGCTTTGCCTACAATGAGCAGTTCTTC	CGVPGGFAYNEQFF
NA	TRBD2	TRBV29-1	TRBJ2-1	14	TGCAGCGGGGCCGGGACTAGCGGGACCAATGAGCAGTTCTTC	CSGAGTSGTNEQFF